The 7 T cell receptor beta chains below come from one sample, sequenced in a study of blood T cell repertoires in COVID-19. TCRdb's table, derived via immunoSEQ multiplex PCR, lists solely in-frame clones and lacks some. The sample contains 240,000 or so clones, more than 75% of which appear only once. What was sequenced was peripheral blood. All receptors come from a woman between 40 and 55 years old who had recovered from COVID-19.

This sequence joins TRBV21-1 and TRBJ2-2; the D call of TRBD2 is as the table states it, not checked on the DNA. TRBV21-1 is deemed a pseudogene. The CDR3 totals 21 residues. Here the CDR3 reads CASSWGGLGLAGGLDTGELFF. In nucleotides, the CDR3 is TGTGCCAGCAGCTGGGGGGGACTGGGACTAGCGGGAGGGTTGGACACCGGGGAGCTGTTTTTT.

The chain joins TRBV4-3 to TRBJ1-4; D gene uncertain. The germline gives CDR1 LGHNA, CDR2 YSLEER. CDR3 length: 14 amino acids. V was pared by 0 bases and J by 8 bases, with 10 bases between. CDR3 nucleotides: TGCGCCAGCAGCCAAGAGGCCGTCGGGGAAAAACTGTTTTTT. Translation gives CASSQEAVGEKLFF.

The rearrangement links TRBV15 to TRBJ2-1; 8 bases map to TRBD2. The CDR3 is 19 residues long. Trimming took 0 bases from V and 7 from J; bases not matched to a gene: 17. Germline values: CDR1 LNHNV, CDR2 YYDKDF (reference sequence). The CDR3 spells CATSRDLMVGLAGGNEQFF. The DNA of the CDR3 is TGTGCCACCAGCAGAGATCTTATGGTGGGGCTAGCGGGTGGGAATGAGCAGTTCTTC.

This chain joins TRBV21-1 and TRBJ1-2; the DNA was not used to check the table's D call, TRBD1. TRBV21-1 is listed as a pseudogene. CDR3 length: 17 residues. CDR3 residues: CASPKGGGTGTNYGYTF. The DNA of the CDR3 is TGTGCCAGCCCAAAAGGGGGTGGGACAGGGACAAACTATGGCTACACCTTC.

The chain carries TRBV7-9 and TRBJ2-2; tentative D call: TRBD2 (5 bases). This CDR3 has 14 residues. Trimming pared 0 bases from V and 6 bases from J, leaving 8 bases between. The germline V gene encodes CDR1 SEHNR and CDR2 FQNEAQ (reference sequence). The CDR3 is CASSLATGAGELFF. CDR3 bases: TGTGCCAGCAGCTTAGCGACCGGGGCCGGGGAGCTGTTTTTT. Combining the CDR3 with reference TRBV7-9 and TRBJ2-2 gives the whole variable domain DTGVSQNPRHKITKRGQNVTFRCDPISEHNRLYWYRQTLGQGPEFLTYFQNEAQLEKSRLLSDRFSAERPKGSFSTLEIQRTEQGDSAMYLCASSLATGAGELFFGEGSRLTVL.

As DNA, the CDR3 is TGTGCCAGCAGCTCCCCCTACGAGCAGTACTTC. This gives the protein CASSSPYEQYF. The chain joins TRBV12-3 or TRBV12-4 to TRBJ2-7; D unresolved. This CDR3 is built from 11 residues. V dropped 6 bases and J dropped 2 bases, with 5 bases sitting between them.

The gene calls are TRBV2 and TRBJ2-1; D possibly corresponds to TRBD2 (5 bases). Germline assignment: CDR1 SNHLY and CDR2 FYNNEI. V was trimmed by 1 base and J by 9 bases, leaving 16 bases between them. The length of the CDR3 is 15 residues. The DNA for the CDR3 is TGTGCCAGCAGTGAAGTTGTGGGAGCCCGGGGTGAGCAGTTCTTC. Translated: CASSEVVGARGEQFF.